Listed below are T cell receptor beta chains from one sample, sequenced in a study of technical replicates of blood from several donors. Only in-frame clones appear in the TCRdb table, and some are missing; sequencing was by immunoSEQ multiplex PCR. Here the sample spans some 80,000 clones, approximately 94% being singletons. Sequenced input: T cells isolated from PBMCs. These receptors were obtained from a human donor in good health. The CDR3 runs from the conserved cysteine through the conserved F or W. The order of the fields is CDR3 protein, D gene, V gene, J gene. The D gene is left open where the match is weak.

CDR3: CASSPPRGYTGELFF
D: NA
V: TRBV18
J: TRBJ2-2

CDR3: CASSFSRLPLENTIYF
D: NA
V: TRBV28
J: TRBJ1-3

CDR3: CASSQDQRPQGEETQYF
D: TRBD1
V: TRBV14
J: TRBJ2-5

CDR3: CASSQEVLREGDEQFF
D: TRBD2
V: TRBV4-3
J: TRBJ2-1

CDR3: CASRNSGLGLNEQYF
D: TRBD2
V: TRBV27
J: TRBJ2-7

CDR3: CAISDQTRDRGKYEQYF
D: TRBD1
V: TRBV10-3
J: TRBJ2-7

CDR3: CASRQNPGQGGEETQYF
D: TRBD1
V: TRBV5-4
J: TRBJ2-5

CDR3: CASSDSLRGTQYF
D: NA
V: TRBV6-4
J: TRBJ2-3

CDR3: CASSLTTNTGELFF
D: NA
V: TRBV7-8
J: TRBJ2-2

CDR3: CASSLSRDNQPQHF
D: NA
V: TRBV7-4
J: TRBJ1-5

CDR3: CASGWLVNGEQFF
D: NA
V: TRBV2
J: TRBJ2-1

CDR3: CAWSVTSVYNEQFF
D: TRBD2
V: TRBV30
J: TRBJ2-1

CDR3: CASSPVGTFTTDTQYF
D: NA
V: TRBV28
J: TRBJ2-3

CDR3: CASRTSLGEQFF
D: NA
V: TRBV7-2
J: TRBJ2-1

CDR3: CASSSGYGNTIYF
D: NA
V: TRBV11-3
J: TRBJ1-3

CDR3: CASSLTSGLSTDTQYF
D: TRBD2
V: TRBV27
J: TRBJ2-3

CDR3: CASSLGDRGSSRREYF
D: TRBD1
V: TRBV5-6
J: TRBJ2-7

CDR3: CASSLGKDPSGGELFF
D: NA
V: TRBV5-1
J: TRBJ2-2

CDR3: CASSIGTSSYNEQFF
D: TRBD2
V: TRBV19
J: TRBJ2-1

CDR3: CASTTRLGGNQPQHF
D: NA
V: TRBV19
J: TRBJ1-5

CDR3: CASSRYRIGNQPQHF
D: NA
V: TRBV5-6
J: TRBJ1-5

CDR3: CATSRRGLADLNEQFF
D: TRBD2
V: TRBV15
J: TRBJ2-1

CDR3: CASSDSSYEQYF
D: NA
V: TRBV6-5
J: TRBJ2-7

CDR3: CASSQGPVEGHTF
D: NA
V: TRBV19
J: TRBJ1-2